These T cell receptor beta chains were read from a single sample in a study of CD8 T cells in Susac syndrome. TCRdb independently ran MiXCR on the immunoSEQ multiplex PCR reads; one entry per CDR3 protein. The sample lists some 140,000 distinct CDR3 sequences, 95% occurring once. Sequencing was performed on CD8+ T cells from PBMCs. The receptors shown here come from a human donor with Susac syndrome. The CDR3 runs from the conserved cysteine through the conserved F or W. The D gene is left open where the match is weak. A row's size may be missing; if present it is once, few, many or a size class.

j_call: TRBJ2-1
clone_size: -
v_call: TRBV27
d_call: -
cdr3_nt: TGTGCCAGCAGTCCTGGTGAGGGGTCCCATTACAATGAGCAGTTCTTC
cdr3_aa: CASSPGEGSHYNEQFF

j_call: TRBJ2-7
clone_size: -
v_call: TRBV13
d_call: -
cdr3_nt: TGTGCCAGCAGCTTAGTGGTCCGGGGCAGCTCCTACGAGCAGTACTTC
cdr3_aa: CASSLVVRGSSYEQYF

j_call: TRBJ1-5
clone_size: -
v_call: TRBV27
d_call: -
cdr3_nt: TGTGCCAGCAGTTTGACCGCGAATCAGCCCCAGCATTTT
cdr3_aa: CASSLTANQPQHF

j_call: TRBJ2-1
clone_size: -
v_call: TRBV19
d_call: -
cdr3_nt: TGTGCCAGCCACGCTGGCGGTAACAATGAGCAGTTCTTC
cdr3_aa: CASHAGGNNEQFF

j_call: TRBJ2-3
clone_size: -
v_call: TRBV20-1
d_call: TRBD2
cdr3_nt: TGCAGTGCCACCGGGACTAGCGGGAGCGAAATACCTAGCACAGATACGCAGTATTTT
cdr3_aa: CSATGTSGSEIPSTDTQYF

j_call: TRBJ2-3
clone_size: -
v_call: TRBV24-1
d_call: -
cdr3_nt: TGTGCCACCAGTGATGCCCGTTGGGATACGCAGTATTTT
cdr3_aa: CATSDARWDTQYF

j_call: TRBJ2-6
clone_size: -
v_call: TRBV9
d_call: -
cdr3_nt: TGTGCCAGCAGCGGGTCAGCTGGGGCCAACGTCCTGACTTTC
cdr3_aa: CASSGSAGANVLTF

j_call: TRBJ2-4
clone_size: -
v_call: TRBV28
d_call: -
cdr3_nt: TGTGCCAGCAGTTTTGGCCCGTCGTTAGCCAAAAACATTCAGTACTTC
cdr3_aa: CASSFGPSLAKNIQYF

j_call: TRBJ2-1
clone_size: -
v_call: TRBV5-1
d_call: TRBD2
cdr3_nt: TGCGCCAGCAGCGGGACTAGCGACTGGTCCTACAATGAGCAGTTCTTC
cdr3_aa: CASSGTSDWSYNEQFF

j_call: TRBJ2-1
clone_size: -
v_call: TRBV12-3/TRBV12-4
d_call: -
cdr3_nt: TGTGCCAGCAGTTACCGATACAATGAGCAGTTCTTC
cdr3_aa: CASSYRYNEQFF

j_call: TRBJ2-3
clone_size: -
v_call: TRBV7-3
d_call: TRBD1
cdr3_nt: TGTGCCAGCAGCCCGGGACAGGGGTTGTCCGCAGATACGCAGTATTTT
cdr3_aa: CASSPGQGLSADTQYF

j_call: TRBJ1-5
clone_size: once
v_call: TRBV20-1
d_call: TRBD1
cdr3_nt: TGCAGTAACCACAGGGGATTTAGCAATCAGCCCCAGCATTTT
cdr3_aa: CSNHRGFSNQPQHF

j_call: TRBJ2-7
clone_size: -
v_call: TRBV7-9
d_call: -
cdr3_nt: TGTGCCAGCAGCCTAGTCCCCGTTGGCGGGCTCACCTACGAGCAGTACTTC
cdr3_aa: CASSLVPVGGLTYEQYF

j_call: TRBJ1-1
clone_size: -
v_call: TRBV9
d_call: -
cdr3_nt: TGTGCCAGCAGCGTAGGGTCTGTCTCAGAAGCTTTCTTT
cdr3_aa: CASSVGSVSEAFF

j_call: TRBJ1-1
clone_size: -
v_call: TRBV19
d_call: -
cdr3_nt: TGTGCCAGTAGTATCCCGGCAGAACTGAACACTGAAGCTTTCTTT
cdr3_aa: CASSIPAELNTEAFF

j_call: TRBJ2-6
clone_size: -
v_call: TRBV15
d_call: -
cdr3_nt: TGTGCCACGGCCCTCGGGGGATTGGCTGGGGCCAACGTCCTGACTTTC
cdr3_aa: CATALGGLAGANVLTF

j_call: TRBJ1-4
clone_size: -
v_call: TRBV5-4
d_call: TRBD1
cdr3_nt: TGTGCCAGCAGCTACAGGGGATTGGGTAATGAAAAACTGTTTTTT
cdr3_aa: CASSYRGLGNEKLFF

j_call: TRBJ1-5
clone_size: -
v_call: TRBV5-1
d_call: TRBD1
cdr3_nt: TGCGCCAGCAGCGCCGGGACAGGGTCGATGAGCAATCAGCCCCAGCATTTT
cdr3_aa: CASSAGTGSMSNQPQHF

j_call: TRBJ2-1
clone_size: -
v_call: TRBV20-1
d_call: -
cdr3_nt: TGCAGTGCTCTTACTTTAGACTACAATGAGCAGTTCTTC
cdr3_aa: CSALTLDYNEQFF